Following are 23 T cell receptor beta chains from one sample sequenced in a study of blood T cell repertoires in COVID-19. TCRdb's table, derived via immunoSEQ multiplex PCR, lists solely in-frame clones and lacks some. The sample carries a few hundred thousand clones, over 85% recorded once. Material for sequencing was PBMCs or T cells enriched from blood (not recorded which). The source is a woman in her 30s who had recovered from COVID-19.

CDR3 DNA sequence: TGTGCCAGTCGAAAGACCGGGACAGGAGACTACGAGCAGTACTTC. Translation gives CASRKTGTGDYEQYF. The rearrangement links TRBV18 to TRBJ2-7; 8 nucleotides align to TRBD1. The CDR3 sequence is 15 residues long. The V segment lost 9 bases and the J segment 3 bases; nucleotides outside the gene matches: 13. The germline CDR1 and CDR2 sequences are KGHSH and LQKENI. The full variable domain, its missing parts supplied by reference TRBV18 and TRBJ2-7, is NAGVMQNPRHLVRRRGQEARLRCSPMKGHSHVYWYRQLPEEGLKFMVYLQKENIIDESGMPKERFSAEFPKEGPSILRIQQVVRGDSAAYFCASRKTGTGDYEQYFGPGTRLTVT.

The CDR3 reads CASSYGIRAGGYEQYF. CDR3 nucleotide sequence: TGTGCCAGCAGTTACGGTATCAGAGCGGGAGGTTACGAGCAGTACTTC. The chain couples TRBV6-5 to TRBJ2-7; 9 bases agree with TRBD2. V was clipped by 2 bases and J by 4 bases; unmatched bases: 9. Looked up from germline, CDR1 is MNHEY and CDR2 is SVGAGI. The CDR3 has 16 amino acids.

The chain links TRBV6-2 or TRBV6-3 to TRBJ2-3, with 13 bases fitting TRBD2. Germline values: CDR1 MNHEY, CDR2 SVGEGT. The CDR3 has 16 residues. J lost 4 bases, V lost 6 bases, and 7 bases had no gene match. This CDR3 reads CASSLLAGGSPDTQYF. Written as DNA, the CDR3 is TGTGCCAGCAGCCTACTAGCGGGAGGGTCCCCAGATACGCAGTATTTT.

J is TRBJ2-1 and V is TRBV27; possibly TRBD2 for D (6 bases). This CDR3 comprises 15 residues. Deletions cut 4 bases from V and 4 bases from J, with 14 bases between. In germline, CDR1 is MNHEY, CDR2 SMNVEV (reference sequence). DNA for the CDR3: TGTGCCAGCAGTTCCTCTAGCGTAGGGTACAATGAGCAGTTCTTC. The encoded protein is CASSSSSVGYNEQFF.

V and J are TRBV11-2 and TRBJ2-2; D unclear. The CDR3 runs 15 residues. The germline V gene encodes CDR1 SGHAT and CDR2 FQNNGV. V dropped 2 bases and J dropped 2 bases, with 9 bases sitting between them. The CDR3 region is CASSLNGINTGELFF. The CDR3 DNA reads TGTGCCAGCAGCTTAAATGGCATAAACACCGGGGAGCTGTTTTTT. Full variable domain (rest looked up from reference TRBV11-2 and TRBJ2-2): EAGVAQSPRYKIIEKRQSVAFWCNPISGHATLYWYQQILGQGPKLLIQFQNNGVVDDSQLPKDRFSAERLKGVDSTLKIQPAKLEDSAVYLCASSLNGINTGELFFGEGSRLTVL.

V is TRBV3-1 (or the pseudogene TRBV3-2) and J is TRBJ1-4; D unclear. Deletions cut 3 bases from V and 8 bases from J, with 16 bases between. Germline-derived CDR1 and CDR2 are LGHDT and YNNKEL (reference sequence). This CDR3 is 15 amino acids long. CDR3 residues: CASSQAGGWREKLFF. CDR3 nucleotide sequence: TGTGCCAGCAGCCAGGCAGGAGGTTGGAGGGAAAAACTGTTTTTT.

The sample holds a few counts of this clone. V usage is TRBV21-1 and J usage is TRBJ2-7; the table assigns TRBD2, which was not confirmed against the DNA. TRBV21-1 is a documented pseudogene. The CDR3 is 15 residues long. CDR3 DNA: TGTGCCAGCAGGGAGGAGGGGCGAAGTTCAGGAGAGCAGTACTTC. Translation: CASREEGRSSGEQYF.

The V and J genes are TRBV18 and TRBJ1-3; a weak D match, TRBD1 (6 bases). CDR1 is KGHSH, CDR2 LQKENI, per germline. V was pared by 5 bases and J by 4 bases, with 12 bases between. The CDR3 is 14 amino acids. The CDR3 coding sequence is TGTGCCAGCTCAAACAGGGACGGAGGAAACACCATATATTTT. It yields the protein CASSNRDGGNTIYF.

This clone was found once. CDR3 DNA: TGTGCCAGCAGTTACCTACCGACGGGGAATTCACCCCTCCACTTT. As protein: CASSYLPTGNSPLHF. This sequence joins TRBV6-5 and TRBJ1-6; D gene unclear. Trimming stripped 2 bases from V and 7 bases from J, with 12 bases between. Germline CDR1 and CDR2: MNHEY and SVGAGI. This CDR3 comprises 15 residues.

This chain joins TRBV7-9 and TRBJ1-1; D remains unclear. The germline V gene encodes CDR1 SEHNR and CDR2 FQNEAQ (reference sequence). The CDR3 is made up of 15 amino acids. The V gene lost 6 bases and the J gene lost 0 bases, with 14 bases spanning the gap. CDR3 sequence reads: CASSNPGPMNTEAFF. The CDR3 DNA is TGTGCCAGCAGTAATCCAGGTCCTATGAACACTGAAGCTTTCTTT.

V is TRBV27 and J is TRBJ1-6; D is unclear. CDR3 length: 14 amino acids. With 10 bases removed from V and 4 bases from J, the gap between germline ends came to 14 bases. Germline lookup yields CDR1 MNHEY and CDR2 SMNVEV (reference sequence). DNA for the CDR3: TGTGCCACCAAAACCGGGGATTATAATTCACCCCTCCACTTT. It codes for CATKTGDYNSPLHF.

The rearrangement uses TRBV7-8 and TRBJ1-1, with D possibly matching TRBD1 (5 bases). This CDR3 region has 17 residues. With 5 bases removed from V and 5 bases from J, the gap between germline ends came to 24 bases. Germline CDR1 is SGHVS and CDR2 is FQNEAQ. The CDR3: CASSPLGGSIGFTEAFF. CDR3 DNA sequence: TGTGCCAGCAGCCCCTTGGGGGGGTCTATTGGGTTTACTGAAGCTTTCTTT.

CDR3 nucleotides: TGTGCCAGTAGGACGGGGAACTATGGCTACACCTTC. This encodes CASRTGNYGYTF. The chain recombines TRBV19 with TRBJ1-2; D unclear. The CDR3 is 12 residues long. V lost 6 bases and J 2 bases, leaving 7 bases between the germline ends. The germline CDR1 and CDR2 sequences are LNHDA and SQIVND (reference sequence).

The chain carries TRBV20-1 and TRBJ2-7, with 7 bases lining up with TRBD2. This CDR3 is 11 amino acids long. Trimming removed 7 bases from V and 4 bases from J; junction bases left unmatched: 4. CDR1 is DFQATT and CDR2 is SNEGSKA in the germline V gene (reference sequence). CDR3 nucleotide sequence: TGCAGTGGGGAGGGAGGGTACGAGCAGTACTTC. Amino acids: CSGEGGYEQYF.

This clone has only a few counts. This chain uses TRBV3-1 (or the pseudogene TRBV3-2) with TRBJ1-5; D is possibly TRBD1 (6 bases). The CDR3 runs 15 residues. V shed 0 bases and J shed 5 bases, with 11 bases lying between them. Germline V lookup: CDR1 LGHDT, CDR2 YNNKEL (reference sequence). In DNA, the CDR3 is TGTGCCAGCAGCCAAGACACAGGGTTTTATCAGCCCCAGCATTTT. Protein sequence: CASSQDTGFYQPQHF.

This clone was seen just once. The gene calls are TRBV29-1 and TRBJ1-5; 7 bases are shared with TRBD1. The CDR3 covers 12 residues. Germline trimming cut 4 bases from V and 5 bases from J; bases unmatched to any gene: 2. CDR1 SQVTM and CDR2 ANQGSEA come from the germline V gene. The chain's CDR3 is CSVGQGDQPQHF. The CDR3 nucleotides read TGCAGCGTTGGACAGGGTGATCAGCCCCAGCATTTT.

This sequence joins TRBV12-5 and TRBJ2-2; D call uncertain. Germline CDR1 LGHNT, CDR2 FRNRAP. V dropped 1 base and J dropped 6 bases, with 15 bases sitting between them. The CDR3 has 16 amino acids. CDR3 in DNA: TGTGCTAGTGGTTTGGACCCTAGAACGGTTCCCGGGGAGCTGTTTTTT. It is translated as CASGLDPRTVPGELFF.

This clone was seen a single time. V and J are TRBV20-1 and TRBJ2-7; D is undetermined. The germline CDR1 and CDR2 sequences are DFQATT and SNEGSKA (reference sequence). V lost 3 bases and J 3 bases, leaving 9 bases between the germline ends. The length of the CDR3 is 12 residues. DNA of the CDR3: TGCAGTGCTAGTCAACTTAGCTACGAGCAGTACTTC. Protein product: CSASQLSYEQYF.

This chain joins TRBV27 and TRBJ2-7; no firm D call. CDR3 length: 14 residues. The germline V gene has CDR1 MNHEY and CDR2 SMNVEV (reference sequence). V lost 4 bases and J 0 bases, leaving 10 bases between the germline ends. CDR3 sequence (DNA): TGTGCCAGCAGTTCAGGCTATAGCTCCTACGAGCAGTACTTC. Translating gives CASSSGYSSYEQYF.

This clone is a singleton in its sample. The chain is built from TRBV7-6 and TRBJ1-1; TRBD1 matches at 10 bases. Germline loops: CDR1 SGHVS, CDR2 FNYEAQ. There are 17 residues in the CDR3. Unmatched junction bases numbered 9, after V lost 1 base and J lost 4 bases. CDR3 nucleotide sequence: TGTGCCAGCAGCTTAGTCCCCGGGACAGGGGAGGGCACTGAAGCTTTCTTT. This codes for CASSLVPGTGEGTEAFF.

The chain joins TRBV11-2 to TRBJ2-3, with TRBD1 identical over 9 bases. There are 16 residues in the CDR3. The V segment lost 0 bases and the J segment 4 bases; nucleotides outside the gene matches: 5. Germline lookup yields CDR1 SGHAT and CDR2 FQNNGV. CDR3 bases: TGTGCCAGCAGCTTAGAGGGACAGGGTTTTCCAGATACGCAGTATTTT. Translated: CASSLEGQGFPDTQYF.

This chain joins TRBV19 and TRBJ1-4; a weak D match, TRBD1 (5 bases). The CDR3 totals 15 residues. V gave up 1 base and J gave up 8 bases, with 14 bases separating them. CDR1 and CDR2 (germline): LNHDA, SQIVND (reference sequence). The CDR3 loop is CASSIGPTEDEKLFF. CDR3 coding DNA: TGTGCCAGTAGTATAGGGCCGACAGAGGACGAAAAACTGTTTTTT.

The V and J genes are TRBV6-5 and TRBJ1-1, with D perhaps TRBD1 (6 bases). The ends were cut back, 8 bases at V and 4 bases at J, with 20 bases in the middle. The CDR3 length is 15 residues. Germline V gives CDR1 MNHEY, CDR2 SVGAGI. The CDR3 spells CASGRNRVGATEAFF. The CDR3, as DNA: TGTGCCAGCGGGAGAAACAGGGTAGGGGCCACTGAAGCTTTCTTT.